One and the same sample provided the 25 T cell receptor beta chains below, sequenced in a study of OX40 agonist ivuxolimab in advanced cancers. Here immunoSEQ multiplex PCR was the method, and the copy in TCRdb shows in-frame clones only, minus some. Here the sample spans 70,000 to 80,000 clones, about 93% being singletons. Sequences were derived from CD4+ or CD8+ T cells sorted from blood, sampled in a trial of the OX40 agonist ivuxolimab. All receptors come from an adult with an advanced solid tumor such as melanoma, head and neck, liver or kidney cancer.

The V gene is TRBV6-1, the J gene TRBJ2-7; TRBD2 aligns across 13 bases. The CDR3 loop spans 18 amino acids. The V and J ends lost 2 bases and 2 bases, in that order; junction bases with no gene match: 9. CDR1 and CDR2 from the germline V gene are MNHNS and SASEGT. The chain's CDR3 is CASSEIPTSGGSAYEQYF. CDR3 DNA: TGTGCCAGCAGTGAAATACCGACTAGCGGGGGGAGCGCCTACGAGCAGTACTTC.

V usage is TRBV7-5 and J usage is TRBJ1-2. TRBV7-5 is described as a pseudogene. This CDR3 has 15 residues. The CDR3 DNA follows: TGTGCCAGAAGCTTAATGGAGGATGTTAACTATGGCTACACCTTC. This gives the protein CARSLMEDVNYGYTF.

The chain is built from TRBV9 and TRBJ2-3; 8 positions agree with TRBD1. This CDR3 is built from 15 residues. V lost 3 bases, J lost 2 bases, and 5 bases stayed unmatched. The V gene's germline CDR1 is SGDLS and CDR2 YYNGEE. The CDR3 spells CASSAGGRTTDTQYF. CDR3 nucleotides: TGTGCCAGCAGCGCAGGGGGCCGGACCACAGATACGCAGTATTTT.

This chain uses TRBV13 with TRBJ2-5; 7 bases are a match to TRBD2. The CDR3 totals 16 residues. CDR1 is PRHDT, CDR2 FYEKMQ, per germline (reference sequence). The ends lost 7 bases at V and 1 base at J; junction bases unmatched: 12. CDR3 in amino acids: CASTLREAGAQETQYF. The CDR3, as DNA: TGTGCCAGCACCCTAAGGGAGGCGGGAGCCCAAGAGACCCAGTACTTC.

V is TRBV27 and J is TRBJ2-7; D tentatively reads TRBD1 or TRBD2 (6 bases each). The CDR3 loop spans 12 amino acids. V lost 7 bases and J lost 7, with 14 bases in between. Germline assignment: CDR1 MNHEY and CDR2 SMNVEV (reference sequence). CDR3 nucleotides: TGTGCCAGCAAGTGGGGGGCCGGGGAGCAGTACTTC. Its translation is CASKWGAGEQYF.

V and J are TRBV27 and TRBJ1-1, with TRBD1 identical over 7 bases. Germline CDR1 MNHEY, CDR2 SMNVEV (reference sequence). The CDR3 is 14 amino acids. V lost 3 bases, J lost 5 bases, and 6 bases stayed unmatched. In DNA, the CDR3 is TGTGCCAGCAGTTTGTCGCCAGGGGGAACTGAAGCTTTCTTT. This translates into CASSLSPGGTEAFF.

This chain connects TRBV5-4 to TRBJ2-7; 11 bases fit TRBD1. In germline, CDR1 is SGHNT, CDR2 YYREEE (reference sequence). V dropped 1 base and J dropped 1; count of bases not matched to a gene: 10. This CDR3 is built from 18 residues. DNA of the CDR3: TGTGCCAGCAGCTTGCTGGCTGCTGGACAGGGGGCGTCCTACGAGCAGTACTTC. Translated: CASSLLAAGQGASYEQYF.

The chain combines TRBV11-2 with TRBJ1-6; D is unresolved. The CDR3 runs 14 residues. Between the trimmed V and J ends, which lost 5 bases and 5 bases, there was a span of 10 bases. Germline V CDR1 and CDR2: SGHAT, FQNNGV. CDR3 in amino acids: CASSTVGNNSPLHF. Here the CDR3 DNA reads TGTGCCAGCAGCACGGTGGGAAATAATTCACCCCTCCACTTT.

This clone was counted a single time. The chain recombines TRBV6-5 with TRBJ1-1; D unclear. V was cut by 4 bases and J by 4 bases, with 10 bases left in between. Germline-derived CDR1 and CDR2 are MNHEY and SVGAGI. This CDR3 comprises 13 residues. The CDR3 protein is CASSWGVGTEAFF. CDR3 nucleotides: TGTGCCAGCAGTTGGGGAGTGGGCACTGAAGCTTTCTTT.

This clone was recorded a few times. The DNA of the CDR3 is TGTGCCTGGAGACAGGGGGTCGTGACTGAAGCTTTCTTT. This translates into CAWRQGVVTEAFF. The V and J genes are TRBV30 and TRBJ1-1; 8 nucleotides agree with TRBD1. CDR3 length equals 13 residues. The germline gives CDR1 GTSNPN, CDR2 SVGIG (reference sequence). Germline trimming cut 3 bases from V and 5 bases from J; bases unmatched to any gene: 5.

The V gene is TRBV6-6, the J gene TRBJ1-1; 7 bases map to TRBD1. With V trimmed by 6 bases and J by 4 bases, 8 bases remained unmatched. This CDR3 has 14 residues. Germline loops: CDR1 MNHNY, CDR2 SVGAGI (reference sequence). CDR3 amino acids: CASSADRPGTEAFF. The CDR3 region has the DNA TGTGCCAGCAGCGCGGACAGGCCGGGCACTGAAGCTTTCTTT.

The chain employs TRBV7-9 and TRBJ1-2; D might be TRBD1 (5 bases). CDR3 length equals 16 residues. Looked up from germline, CDR1 is SEHNR and CDR2 is FQNEAQ (reference sequence). V gave up 2 bases and J gave up 2 bases, with 15 bases separating them. In DNA, the CDR3 is TGTGCCAGCAGCTTAACGAGGGGAAAACTGAACTATGGCTACACCTTC. Translating it yields CASSLTRGKLNYGYTF.

This clone was observed a handful of times. V and J are TRBV12-5 and TRBJ2-7, with D unresolved. The CDR3 contains 12 residues. Germline CDR1 reads LGHNT; CDR2 reads FRNRAP. With 5 bases removed from V and 4 bases from J, the gap between germline ends came to 9 bases. Here the CDR3 DNA reads TGTGCTAGTGGTCAAGACGCTTACGAGCAGTACTTC. Amino acid sequence: CASGQDAYEQYF.

The chain recombines TRBV5-4 with TRBJ1-2, with D unresolved. This CDR3 region has 15 residues. V was pared by 3 bases and J by 6 bases, with 18 bases between. The germline V gene has CDR1 SGHNT and CDR2 YYREEE (reference sequence). The chain's CDR3 is CASSSRERASDGYTF. The DNA of the CDR3 is TGTGCCAGCAGCTCCAGAGAGCGGGCGTCTGATGGCTACACCTTC.

The chain links TRBV21-1 to TRBJ1-4; TRBD1, the table's D call, lacks a check against the DNA. TRBV21-1 corresponds to a pseudogene. The CDR3 extends over 17 amino acids. The CDR3 sequence: CASSKVLSGPQDEKLFF. DNA for the CDR3: TGTGCCAGCAGCAAAGTTCTTTCAGGGCCGCAGGATGAAAAACTGTTTTTT.

This clone was recorded only once. The chain links TRBV4-1 to TRBJ1-1; no firm D call. The germline CDR1 and CDR2 sequences are MGHRA and YSYEKL. V was pared by 0 bases and J by 4 bases, with 12 bases between. This CDR3 region has 15 residues. The CDR3 coding sequence is TGCGCCAGCAGCCAAGACGCCAACTCGGGCACTGAAGCTTTCTTT. Its translation is CASSQDANSGTEAFF.

This rearrangement joins TRBV5-6 to TRBJ1-5; D may be TRBD1 (6 bases). V gave up 5 bases and J gave up 1 base, with 10 bases separating them. Per germline, CDR1 SGHDT and CDR2 YYEEEE. CDR3 length equals 14 residues. The CDR3 loop is CASSIQGSNQPQHF. The CDR3, as DNA: TGTGCCAGCAGTATACAGGGAAGCAATCAGCCCCAGCATTTT. The complete variable domain, with remaining parts taken from reference TRBV5-6 and TRBJ1-5, reads DAGVTQSPTHLIKTRGQQVTLRCSPKSGHDTVSWYQQALGQGPQFIFQYYEEEERQRGNFPDRFSGHQFPNYSSELNVNALLLGDSALYLCASSIQGSNQPQHFGDGTRLSIL.

This CDR3 reads CASSIGWGESRNEQFF. CDR3 nucleotides: TGTGCCAGTAGTATAGGGTGGGGGGAGAGCAGGAATGAGCAGTTCTTC. The chain joins TRBV19 to TRBJ2-1; TRBD2 might be the D (6 bases). Germline V gene data show CDR1 as LNHDA and CDR2 as SQIVND (reference sequence). Trimming cost V 1 base and J 7 bases, with 17 bases left between them. This CDR3 has 16 amino acids.

The V call is TRBV4-2, the J call TRBJ1-2; D is unresolved. CDR3 length equals 13 residues. Trimming pared 0 bases from V and 8 bases from J, leaving 10 bases between. Germline values: CDR1 LGHNA, CDR2 YNFKEQ. CDR3 bases: TGTGCCAGCAGCCAAGATAATAGGGTCGGCTACACCTTC. Translation: CASSQDNRVGYTF.

This rearrangement joins TRBV7-9 to TRBJ1-2; D unclear. The CDR3 has 13 amino acids. Germline CDR1 and CDR2: SEHNR and FQNEAQ (reference sequence). In DNA, the CDR3 is TGTGCGGGGTTTAATGGCAGCCACTATGGCTACACCTTC. Its protein product is CAGFNGSHYGYTF.

The chain joins TRBV28 to TRBJ2-4; D is possibly TRBD2 (5 bases). This CDR3 has 11 amino acids. The V gene's germline CDR1 is MDHEN and CDR2 SYDVKM. Trimming cost V 8 bases and J 7 bases, with 9 bases left between them. CDR3 nucleotides: TGTGCCAGCGGGCCGGGGAACATTCAGTACTTC. Translated: CASGPGNIQYF. Together with reference TRBV28 and TRBJ2-4, the CDR3 gives the full variable domain: DVKVTQSSRYLVKRTGEKVFLECVQDMDHENMFWYRQDPGLGLRLIYFSYDVKMKEKGDIPEGYSVSREKKERFSLILESASTNQTSMYLCASGPGNIQYFGAGTRLSVL.

The rearrangement links TRBV11-2 to TRBJ2-1, with 10 bases aligning to TRBD2. V shed 0 bases, J shed 10 bases, and the junction held 6 bases outside the gene matches. The CDR3 covers 15 residues. The germline CDR1 and CDR2 sequences are SGHAT and FQNNGV. CDR3 protein: CASSLDSSGRVEQFF. In DNA form, the CDR3 reads TGTGCCAGCAGCTTAGATTCTAGCGGGAGAGTCGAGCAGTTCTTC.

This rearrangement joins TRBV10-3 to TRBJ2-2, with a tentative D call TRBD2 (5 bases). This CDR3 is 13 amino acids long. V was pared by 5 bases and J by 5 bases, with 9 bases between. Germline V lookup: CDR1 ENHRY, CDR2 SYGVKD. In DNA, the CDR3 is TGTGCCATCAGTTCCGGGAATACCGGGGAGCTGTTTTTT. Amino acid sequence: CAISSGNTGELFF.

The rearrangement joins TRBV5-4 to TRBJ1-2; D remains unclear. V lost 1 base to trimming and J lost 3 bases, with 13 bases between them. This CDR3 spans 15 amino acids. Germline V gene data show CDR1 as SGHNT and CDR2 as YYREEE (reference sequence). The CDR3 DNA reads as TGTGCCAGCAGCTTGCCCAGGCTAGGAGACTATGGCTACACCTTC. Its translation: CASSLPRLGDYGYTF.

The chain has TRBV27 and TRBJ2-1; 13 bases agree with TRBD2. Germline V gene data show CDR1 as MNHEY and CDR2 as SMNVEV (reference sequence). The CDR3 loop spans 15 amino acids. After removal of 5 bases from V and 8 bases from J, the junction contained 6 bases not matched to a gene. CDR3 protein: CASSLKGLAGYEQFF. The DNA of the CDR3 is TGTGCCAGCAGTCTCAAGGGACTAGCGGGATATGAGCAGTTCTTC.